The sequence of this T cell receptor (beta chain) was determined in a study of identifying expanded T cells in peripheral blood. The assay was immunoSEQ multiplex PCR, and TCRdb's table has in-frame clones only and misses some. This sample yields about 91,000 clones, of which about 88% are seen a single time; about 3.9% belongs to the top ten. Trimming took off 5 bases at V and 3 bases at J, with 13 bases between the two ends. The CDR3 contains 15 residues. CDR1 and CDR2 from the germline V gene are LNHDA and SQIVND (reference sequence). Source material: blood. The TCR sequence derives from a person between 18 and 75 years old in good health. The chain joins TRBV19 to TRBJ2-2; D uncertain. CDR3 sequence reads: CASSLPGHYTGELFF. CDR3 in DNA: TGTGCCAGTAGTTTGCCGGGTCACTACACCGGGGAGCTGTTTTTT.